These 16 T cell receptor beta chains were all obtained from the same sample, sequenced in a study of blood T cell repertoires in COVID-19. Measured with immunoSEQ multiplex PCR; TCRdb has only the in-frame clones, and not every one. The sample consists of some 210,000 clones, around 81% of them appearing once. What was sequenced was PBMCs or T cells enriched from blood (not recorded which). Receptor source: a woman aged 50 to 60 with acute COVID-19.

V is TRBV18 and J is TRBJ2-1, with D tentatively TRBD1 (6 bases). V was cut by 4 bases and J by 4 bases, with 8 bases left in between. CDR1 is KGHSH, CDR2 LQKENI, per germline. The CDR3 runs to 13 residues. CDR3 sequence: CASSRQEYNEQFF. CDR3 bases: TGTGCCAGCTCACGACAGGAATACAATGAGCAGTTCTTC. Based on the CDR3 plus reference TRBV18 and TRBJ2-1, the full variable domain is NAGVMQNPRHLVRRRGQEARLRCSPMKGHSHVYWYRQLPEEGLKFMVYLQKENIIDESGMPKERFSAEFPKEGPSILRIQQVVRGDSAAYFCASSRQEYNEQFFGPGTRLTVL.

This clone showed up just once. V usage is TRBV13 and J usage is TRBJ2-6; TRBD1 aligns across 7 bases. From germline, CDR1 is PRHDT and CDR2 FYEKMQ (reference sequence). The V and J ends lost 2 bases and 0 bases, in that order; junction bases with no gene match: 7. The CDR3 covers 18 residues. CDR3 sequence (DNA): TGTGCCAGCAGCTTACTTGGACAGGTCCCCTCTGGGGCCAACGTCCTGACTTTC. It encodes CASSLLGQVPSGANVLTF.

V is TRBV6-5 and J is TRBJ2-3; possibly TRBD2 for D (6 bases). Trimming took 6 bases from V and 0 from J, leaving 10 bases between them. The CDR3 loop spans 14 amino acids. The germline CDR1 and CDR2 sequences are MNHEY and SVGAGI. The CDR3 DNA is TGTGCCAGCAGGATACTAGCAAGCACAGATACGCAGTATTTT. Translation: CASRILASTDTQYF.

This rearrangement joins TRBV7-2 to TRBJ1-2, with 9 bases lining up with TRBD1. Trimming removed 6 bases from V and 3 bases from J; junction bases left unmatched: 11. CDR1 and CDR2 from the germline V gene are SGHTA and FQGNSA. This CDR3 has 16 residues. In nucleotides, the CDR3 is TGTGCCAGCAGTTCAACCCTGGGACAGGGTGACTATGGCTACACCTTC. Translating it yields CASSSTLGQGDYGYTF. Full variable domain (rest looked up from reference TRBV7-2 and TRBJ1-2): GAGVSQSPSNKVTEKGKDVELRCDPISGHTALYWYRQSLGQGLEFLIYFQGNSAPDKSGLPSDRFSAERTGGSVSTLTIQRTQQEDSAVYLCASSSTLGQGDYGYTFGSGTRLTVV.

The gene calls are TRBV7-2 and TRBJ2-1, with D maybe TRBD2 (5 bases). V lost 5 bases and J lost 0, with 11 bases in between. Per germline, CDR1 SGHTA and CDR2 FQGNSA. This CDR3 is 15 amino acids long. Written as DNA, the CDR3 is TGTGCCAGCAGCAACTCACGGGGCTCCTACAATGAGCAGTTCTTC. Amino acids: CASSNSRGSYNEQFF.

The gene calls are TRBV11-2 and TRBJ2-5; TRBD2 agrees at 13 bases. Germline V gene data show CDR1 as SGHAT and CDR2 as FQNNGV. The CDR3 spans 13 residues. CDR3 DNA: TGTGGCACAGGGACTAGCGGGGCGGGGACCCAGTACTTC. Protein: CGTGTSGAGTQYF.

The gene calls are TRBV5-4 and TRBJ2-6, with D possibly matching TRBD1 (6 bases). Between the trimmed V and J ends, which lost 2 bases and 3 bases, there was a span of 9 bases. The CDR3 consists of 15 residues. CDR1 and CDR2 (germline): SGHNT, YYREEE (reference sequence). The CDR3 nucleotides read TGTGCCAGCAGCTTACAGGGTAGTGGGGCCAACGTCCTGACTTTC. It specifies CASSLQGSGANVLTF.

This clone was recorded once. The V gene is TRBV7-6, the J gene TRBJ2-1, with 15 nucleotides matching TRBD2. The junction had 11 bases not matched to a gene; V was cut back by 1 base and J by 10 bases. Germline V CDR1 and CDR2: SGHVS, FNYEAQ. This CDR3 spans 18 amino acids. Here the CDR3 reads CASSLVRTSGREDGEQFF. The CDR3, as DNA: TGTGCCAGCAGCTTAGTCCGGACTAGCGGGAGGGAGGACGGGGAGCAGTTCTTC.

The chain is built from TRBV5-8 and TRBJ1-3, with 7 bases identical to TRBD1. The germline gives CDR1 SGHTS, CDR2 YDEGEE. This CDR3 has 16 amino acids. V trimming: 4 bases; J trimming: 0 bases; junction bases outside the gene matches: 7. CDR3 in amino acids: CASSLNTGASGNTIYF. The DNA of the CDR3 is TGTGCCAGCAGCCTGAACACAGGGGCCTCTGGAAACACCATATATTTT.

The V gene is TRBV3-1 (or the pseudogene TRBV3-2), the J gene TRBJ2-4; D unclear. CDR3 size: 15 residues. Trimming took 1 base from V and 0 from J, leaving 7 bases between them. Germline V gene lookup returns CDR1 LGHDT and CDR2 YNNKEL (reference sequence). The CDR3 DNA sequence: TGTGCCAGCAGCCAAGGCGGATTAGCCAAAAACATTCAGTACTTC. This codes for CASSQGGLAKNIQYF.

This chain joins TRBV10-3 and TRBJ1-6, with 7 bases lining up with TRBD1. Unmatched junction bases numbered 5, after V lost 2 bases and J lost 7 bases. Germline lookup yields CDR1 ENHRY and CDR2 SYGVKD. The CDR3 loop spans 15 amino acids. The CDR3 spells CAISETGTVNSPLHF. The CDR3 DNA reads as TGTGCCATCAGTGAGACTGGGACAGTCAATTCACCCCTCCACTTT.

The chain is built from TRBV18 and TRBJ2-7; D unresolved. This CDR3 contains 13 residues. V was clipped by 1 base and J by 2 bases, with 6 bases between them. The germline gives CDR1 KGHSH, CDR2 LQKENI. The CDR3 nucleotides read TGTGCCAGCTCACCACACAGAACCTACGAGCAGTACTTC. Its protein product is CASSPHRTYEQYF.

This sequence joins TRBV4-1 and TRBJ2-3; tentative D call: TRBD2 (6 bases). This CDR3 contains 16 residues. V lost 1 base and J lost 2, with 13 bases in between. Germline V gene data show CDR1 as MGHRA and CDR2 as YSYEKL. The CDR3 spells CASSQAGLFTTDTQYF. The CDR3 coding sequence is TGCGCCAGCAGCCAAGCGGGACTCTTTACCACAGATACGCAGTATTTT.

This clone was observed a single time. The J gene is TRBJ2-7, the V gene TRBV11-2; D remains unclear. V lost 0 bases and J 6 bases, leaving 9 bases between the germline ends. The CDR3 loop spans 13 amino acids. The germline V gene has CDR1 SGHAT and CDR2 FQNNGV. The DNA of the CDR3 is TGTGCCAGCAGCTTAGAAAGACTGGGCGAGCAGTACTTC. Its protein is CASSLERLGEQYF. Complete variable domain (other parts from reference TRBV11-2 and TRBJ2-7): EAGVAQSPRYKIIEKRQSVAFWCNPISGHATLYWYQQILGQGPKLLIQFQNNGVVDDSQLPKDRFSAERLKGVDSTLKIQPAKLEDSAVYLCASSLERLGEQYFGPGTRLTVT.

The V and J genes are TRBV7-6 and TRBJ2-1; 8 nucleotides match TRBD2. CDR1 and CDR2 (germline): SGHVS, FNYEAQ. With V trimmed by 2 bases and J by 4 bases, 7 bases remained unmatched. The CDR3 extends over 16 amino acids. CDR3: CASSLFGSGEYNEQFF. CDR3 bases: TGTGCCAGCAGCTTATTTGGTAGCGGGGAATACAATGAGCAGTTCTTC.

Note on this clone: At the DNA level, this CDR3 is encoded by other sequences in the same sample as well. V is TRBV6-1 and J is TRBJ1-2; D possibly corresponds to TRBD1 (5 bases). The CDR3 consists of 13 residues. Per germline, CDR1 MNHNS and CDR2 SASEGT. V was trimmed by 5 bases and J by 3 bases, leaving 10 bases between them. CDR3 sequence reads: CASSPTGDYGYTF. The CDR3 bases are TGTGCCAGCAGTCCAACAGGCGACTATGGCTACACCTTC.